Below are 24 T cell receptor beta chains sequenced from a single sample in a study of T cell responses to AZD1222 COVID-19 vaccine. Sequencing used immunoSEQ multiplex PCR; TCRdb keeps in-frame clones, though not all of them. The sample has just over 150,000 clones, 90% seen once. Specimen: peripheral blood, collected on day 0 of AZD1222 vaccination. The receptors shown here come from an adult in good health.

This chain uses TRBV6-5 with TRBJ2-1; D not resolved. The V gene lost 5 bases and the J gene lost 5 bases, with 4 bases spanning the gap. The germline V gene has CDR1 MNHEY and CDR2 SVGAGI. This CDR3 region has 11 residues. Written as DNA, the CDR3 is TGTGCCAGCAGTACGGACAATGAGCAGTTCTTC. It encodes CASSTDNEQFF.

This clone has only one observation. The chain combines TRBV12-3 or TRBV12-4 with TRBJ1-1; unclear D gene. Trimming left V 3 bases short and J 8 bases short, with 7 bases between. The CDR3 covers 11 residues. The CDR3 sequence: CASSFGREAFF. The CDR3 DNA is TGTGCCAGCAGTTTCGGCAGAGAAGCTTTCTTT.

This chain joins TRBV4-2 and TRBJ2-1, with TRBD1 matching over 8 bases. Germline values: CDR1 LGHNA, CDR2 YNFKEQ. The V and J ends lost 0 bases and 2 bases, in that order; junction bases with no gene match: 3. The CDR3 is made up of 16 amino acids. The DNA for the CDR3 is TGTGCCAGCAGCCAAGAAAGGGGACAGGCCTACAATGAGCAGTTCTTC. Residues: CASSQERGQAYNEQFF.

For the CDR3, the DNA is TGTGCCAGCAGCCTCACCGGGACTTCTTACTACGAGCAGTACTTC. This sequence encodes CASSLTGTSYYEQYF. The chain combines TRBV9 with TRBJ2-7; D is perhaps TRBD2 (6 bases). V lost 4 bases to trimming and J lost 3 bases, with 17 bases between them. The germline V gene encodes CDR1 SGDLS and CDR2 YYNGEE. The CDR3 consists of 15 residues.

This chain uses TRBV28 with TRBJ1-2; the D gene is possibly TRBD1 (6 bases). Trimming cost V 5 bases and J 3 bases, with 10 bases left between them. The CDR3 extends over 13 amino acids. Germline lookup yields CDR1 MDHEN and CDR2 SYDVKM. The CDR3 region has the DNA TGTGCCAGCAGTGGACAGCCCTACTATGGCTACACCTTC. Translating gives CASSGQPYYGYTF.

The chain employs TRBV11-2 and TRBJ2-7, with D possibly matching TRBD2 (5 bases). Germline assignment: CDR1 SGHAT and CDR2 FQNNGV. The CDR3 is 15 amino acids. V was shortened by 5 bases and J by 0 bases, with 14 bases between the two germline ends. The CDR3: CASSPRVRDSYEQYF. CDR3 in DNA: TGTGCCAGCAGCCCTAGGGTTCGGGACTCCTACGAGCAGTACTTC.

The J gene is TRBJ2-1, the V gene TRBV19; 12 bases fit TRBD2. Germline lookup yields CDR1 LNHDA and CDR2 SQIVND (reference sequence). V gave up 3 bases and J gave up 8 bases; unmatched junction bases: 14. The CDR3 is 18 amino acids. CDR3 sequence reads: CASSINGLAGIGGDEQFF. CDR3 DNA sequence: TGTGCCAGTAGTATCAACGGACTAGCGGGAATTGGCGGCGATGAGCAGTTCTTC.

This clone was observed a handful of times. The rearrangement uses TRBV5-4 and TRBJ1-1, with D perhaps matching TRBD1 (6 bases). Germline V lookup: CDR1 SGHNT, CDR2 YYREEE (reference sequence). Trimming pared 4 bases from V and 8 bases from J, leaving 21 bases between. This CDR3 has 15 residues. CDR3: CASSPRDIAGLEAFF. The CDR3 region has the DNA TGTGCCAGCAGCCCTCGGGACATCGCGGGGTTGGAAGCTTTCTTT.

The chain links TRBV11-2 to TRBJ2-7; a weak D match, TRBD1 (5 bases). Trimming removed 5 bases at V and 1 base at J, with 15 bases between. CDR3 length: 15 residues. Germline loops: CDR1 SGHAT, CDR2 FQNNGV. CDR3 in amino acids: CASSEVRRTSYEQYF. CDR3 nucleotides: TGTGCCAGCAGCGAGGTCAGGCGGACATCCTACGAGCAGTACTTC. Full variable domain (rest looked up from reference TRBV11-2 and TRBJ2-7): EAGVAQSPRYKIIEKRQSVAFWCNPISGHATLYWYQQILGQGPKLLIQFQNNGVVDDSQLPKDRFSAERLKGVDSTLKIQPAKLEDSAVYLCASSEVRRTSYEQYFGPGTRLTVT.

The chain links TRBV19 to TRBJ1-4; 9 bases line up with TRBD1. Trimming removed 6 bases from V and 6 bases from J; junction bases left unmatched: 5. Germline CDR1 reads LNHDA; CDR2 reads SQIVND (reference sequence). CDR3 length equals 14 residues. In nucleotides, the CDR3 is TGTGCCAGTAGGGGGACAGGGACGGATGAAAAACTGTTTTTT. Protein sequence: CASRGTGTDEKLFF.

The chain links TRBV9 to TRBJ2-1, with TRBD2 matching 7 bases. Per germline, CDR1 SGDLS and CDR2 YYNGEE. V shed 4 bases, J shed 6 bases, and the junction held 10 bases outside the gene matches. The CDR3 has 15 amino acids. The CDR3 reads CASSQTSDRFNEQFF. The CDR3 DNA sequence: TGTGCCAGCAGCCAAACTAGCGATCGATTCAATGAGCAGTTCTTC.

The rearrangement links TRBV19 to TRBJ1-5; D possibly corresponds to TRBD1 (6 bases). V shed 3 bases and J shed 0 bases, with 12 bases lying between them. The germline V gene encodes CDR1 LNHDA and CDR2 SQIVND (reference sequence). CDR3 length equals 16 residues. The CDR3: CASSIRRGDSNQPQHF. DNA for the CDR3: TGTGCCAGTAGTATCCGCAGGGGAGATAGCAATCAGCCCCAGCATTTT.

This rearrangement joins TRBV4-3 to TRBJ2-7, with TRBD1 matching over 8 bases. V lost 1 base to trimming and J lost 3 bases; unmatched junction nucleotides: 2. Per the germline V gene, CDR1 is LGHNA and CDR2 is YSLEER. This CDR3 comprises 14 residues. CDR3 DNA sequence: TGCGCCAGCAGCCAAGGGACAGGGTTCTACGAGCAGTACTTC. Translation gives CASSQGTGFYEQYF.

The chain combines TRBV7-3 with TRBJ2-7, with TRBD2 matching 7 bases. The CDR3 is 16 residues long. The V segment lost 1 base and the J segment 0 bases; nucleotides outside the gene matches: 6. Germline V gene data show CDR1 as SGHTA and CDR2 as FQGTGA. CDR3 region: CASSLMPSGSSYEQYF. The CDR3 nucleotides are TGTGCCAGCAGCTTAATGCCTAGCGGATCCTCCTACGAGCAGTACTTC.

V usage is TRBV9 and J usage is TRBJ2-1, with TRBD2 matching over 13 bases. Germline V gene sequence: CDR1 SGDLS, CDR2 YYNGEE. The CDR3 runs to 17 residues. V shed 4 bases and J 6 bases; nucleotides not matched to a gene: 10. The CDR3 DNA follows: TGTGCCAGCAGCCTAAAACGGACTAGCGGGAGTCTCAATGAGCAGTTCTTC. Its protein product is CASSLKRTSGSLNEQFF.

This clone was found a few times. CDR3 amino acids: CASSPPADGSYEQYF. CDR3 in DNA: TGTGCCAGCAGCCCCCCGGCGGATGGGTCCTACGAGCAGTACTTC. The chain links TRBV6-2 or TRBV6-3 to TRBJ2-7, with no clear D. From germline, CDR1 is MNHEY and CDR2 SVGEGT. CDR3 size: 15 residues. Trimming removed 6 bases from V and 1 base from J, with 16 bases in between.

The chain carries TRBV5-1 and TRBJ1-1; D is unclear. Trimming took 0 bases from V and 2 from J, leaving 11 bases between them. Germline CDR1 SGHRS, CDR2 YFSETQ. The CDR3 length is 15 residues. CDR3 sequence reads: CASSLVRSENTEAFF. CDR3 in DNA: TGCGCCAGCAGCTTGGTTAGGTCAGAAAACACTGAAGCTTTCTTT.

The chain couples TRBV28 to TRBJ2-7; D is uncertain. V gave up 8 bases and J gave up 4 bases, with 3 bases separating them. From germline, CDR1 is MDHEN and CDR2 SYDVKM. This CDR3 has 9 residues. CDR3 protein: CASGYEQYF. The CDR3 DNA follows: TGTGCCAGCGGGTACGAGCAGTACTTC.

This rearrangement joins TRBV7-2 to TRBJ1-5; D is perhaps TRBD1 (5 bases). V was pared by 1 base and J by 3 bases, with 16 bases between. The CDR3 runs 17 residues. Germline V gene data show CDR1 as SGHTA and CDR2 as FQGNSA. The CDR3 loop is CASSLDEVGGYNQPQHF. In nucleotides, the CDR3 is TGTGCCAGCAGCTTAGACGAGGTGGGGGGATACAATCAGCCCCAGCATTTT.

The CDR3 protein is CASSPFRWGAGELFF. DNA of the CDR3: TGTGCCAGCAGCCCATTTAGGTGGGGGGCCGGGGAGCTGTTTTTT. The chain joins TRBV9 to TRBJ2-2; tentatively, D is TRBD2 (6 bases). The CDR3 spans 15 residues. The germline V gene encodes CDR1 SGDLS and CDR2 YYNGEE. V dropped 4 bases and J dropped 6 bases, with 16 bases sitting between them.

The gene calls are TRBV7-2 and TRBJ2-5, with 11 bases matching TRBD2. The V segment lost 1 base and the J segment 4 bases; nucleotides outside the gene matches: 5. The length of the CDR3 is 16 residues. Germline V gene sequence: CDR1 SGHTA, CDR2 FQGNSA. CDR3 sequence reads: CASSLVGLAGGETQYF. In DNA, the CDR3 is TGTGCCAGCAGCTTAGTGGGGCTAGCGGGAGGAGAGACCCAGTACTTC.

This chain uses TRBV6-1 with TRBJ1-3; D possibly corresponds to TRBD1 (5 bases). CDR1 is MNHNS and CDR2 is SASEGT in the germline V gene. The CDR3 has 19 amino acids. Trimming removed 0 bases from V and 2 bases from J, with 20 bases in between. CDR3 coding DNA: TGTGCCAGCAGTGAAGCGCATTATTCCAATCAGGGACCTGGAAACACCATATATTTT. Amino acids: CASSEAHYSNQGPGNTIYF.

J is TRBJ2-1 and V is TRBV10-3, with TRBD2 matching 7 bases. Germline V gene sequence: CDR1 ENHRY, CDR2 SYGVKD. This CDR3 is 15 amino acids long. The ends lost 3 bases at V and 10 bases at J; junction bases unmatched: 12. The CDR3 sequence: CAISDTRTSLGEQFF. CDR3 DNA: TGTGCCATCAGTGATACAAGGACTAGTTTGGGCGAGCAGTTCTTC.

This chain connects TRBV5-1 to TRBJ2-3, with D perhaps being TRBD1 or TRBD2 (5 bases each). Germline CDR1 and CDR2: SGHRS and YFSETQ. V lost 4 bases, J lost 11 bases, and 29 bases lay in between. The CDR3 has 17 residues. CDR3 sequence reads: CASSPRLAHPASGGQYF. The CDR3 bases are TGCGCCAGCAGCCCGAGGTTAGCCCACCCCGCCTCTGGGGGGCAGTATTTT.